These 8 T cell receptor beta chains originate from one sample sequenced in a study of blood T cell repertoires in COVID-19. Using immunoSEQ multiplex PCR, the repertoire was profiled, and TCRdb retains in-frame clones only, with some absent. This sample has tens of thousands of clones, with roughly 87% found just once. The sequencing input was peripheral blood. These receptors were taken from a human donor with acute or convalescent COVID-19. The donor label of this sample is uncertain.

The CDR3: CASSATGVSNQPQHF. As DNA, the CDR3 is TGTGCCAGCAGCGCAACAGGGGTTAGCAATCAGCCCCAGCATTTT. The rearrangement uses TRBV7-3 and TRBJ1-5; 7 positions agree with TRBD1. Germline V lookup: CDR1 SGHTA, CDR2 FQGTGA. With V trimmed by 5 bases and J by 0 bases, 4 bases remained unmatched. CDR3 length: 15 residues.

The CDR3, as DNA: TGTGCCAGCAGCCCTCGGGTGGGGGCAGGCTATGGCTACACCTTC. Amino acid sequence: CASSPRVGAGYGYTF. The V gene is TRBV4-2, the J gene TRBJ1-2; TRBD1 might be the D (6 bases). This CDR3 is 15 amino acids long. Germline V gene data show CDR1 as LGHNA and CDR2 as YNFKEQ. Trimming left V 4 bases short and J 4 bases short, with 16 bases between.

This chain uses TRBV12-5 with TRBJ2-5, with D hard to call. This CDR3 contains 12 residues. V gave up 5 bases and J gave up 5 bases, with 9 bases separating them. Germline lookup yields CDR1 LGHNT and CDR2 FRNRAP. CDR3 sequence: CASGPPGETQYF. In nucleotides, the CDR3 is TGTGCTAGTGGTCCTCCCGGGGAGACCCAGTACTTC.

V and J are TRBV2 and TRBJ2-5; D is perhaps TRBD2 (5 bases). This CDR3 comprises 13 residues. Trimming stripped 10 bases from V and 0 bases from J, with 12 bases between. The germline V gene has CDR1 SNHLY and CDR2 FYNNEI. The CDR3 DNA reads TGTGCCACCCTACGGCGGGACCAAGAGACCCAGTACTTC. Amino acid sequence: CATLRRDQETQYF.

In its sample, this clone was seen a few times. The chain is built from TRBV7-9 and TRBJ1-2; TRBD1 might be the D (5 bases). The V end lost 2 bases, the J end lost 4 bases, and 11 bases lay between the germline ends. The CDR3 covers 14 residues. Looked up from germline, CDR1 is SEHNR and CDR2 is FQNEAQ (reference sequence). The CDR3 DNA is TGTGCCAGCAGCTTAATCAGGGCCGGCTATGGCTACACCTTC. This codes for CASSLIRAGYGYTF.

J is TRBJ1-1 and V is TRBV6-5, with a weak D call TRBD1 (5 bases). V gave up 4 bases and J gave up 4 bases, with 10 bases separating them. Germline CDR1 MNHEY, CDR2 SVGAGI. The CDR3 extends over 13 amino acids. The CDR3 is CASSSRGTTEAFF. In nucleotides, the CDR3 is TGTGCCAGCAGTTCCCGGGGGACCACTGAAGCTTTCTTT.

This clone has just one count. The V and J genes are TRBV5-1 and TRBJ2-3, with 7 positions matching TRBD1. This CDR3 is 15 amino acids long. The V and J ends lost 0 bases and 3 bases, in that order; junction bases with no gene match: 4. Germline CDR1 and CDR2: SGHRS and YFSETQ. Here the CDR3 reads CASSLEDRRTDTQYF. As DNA, the CDR3 is TGCGCCAGCAGCTTGGAGGACAGGCGGACAGATACGCAGTATTTT. Full variable domain (remainder filled in from reference TRBV5-1 and TRBJ2-3): KAGVTQTPRYLIKTRGQQVTLSCSPISGHRSVSWYQQTPGQGLQFLFEYFSETQRNKGNFPGRFSGRQFSNSRSEMNVSTLELGDSALYLCASSLEDRRTDTQYFGPGTRLTVL.

The gene calls are TRBV18 and TRBJ1-4; 9 nucleotides line up with TRBD1. The germline gives CDR1 KGHSH, CDR2 LQKENI. The V segment lost 8 bases and the J segment 4 bases; nucleotides outside the gene matches: 2. This CDR3 spans 13 amino acids. CDR3 DNA sequence: TGTGCCAGCCAGACAGGGGGTAATGAAAAACTGTTTTTT. It yields the protein CASQTGGNEKLFF.